A single sample gave rise to the 28 T cell receptor beta chains below, sequenced in a study of T cells in women clearing cervical HPV infection. Assay: immunoSEQ multiplex PCR; the TCRdb copy retains only in-frame clones and omits some. This sample's clone table lists 45,000 to 55,000 clones. Sequencing was carried out using blood buffy coat. The receptors were gathered from a woman between 18 and 70 years old with a cervical HPV16 infection that either progressed to CIN3+ or cleared (not recorded which).

Note on this clone: The read comes to an end 3 residues before the CDR3 does, leaving the germline J gene to fill in the end. The chain combines TRBV6-1 with TRBJ1-3; TRBD1 agrees at 7 bases. The trim removed 2 bases at V and 0 bases at J, leaving 10 bases unmatched. The CDR3 contains 18 residues. Germline V gene sequence: CDR1 MNHNS, CDR2 SASEGT. The CDR3 reads CASSEYATGATSGNTIYF. CDR3 bases read: TGTGCCAGCAGTGAATACGCCACAGGGGCCACCTCTGGAAACACC.

Concerning this clone itself: The CDR3 end falls 3 residues outside the read, so it is completed with the germline J gene. The chain uses TRBV6-1 and TRBJ2-7; TRBD1 agrees at 9 bases. Trimming removed 4 bases from V and 2 bases from J; junction bases left unmatched: 3. The CDR3 spans 14 residues. In germline, CDR1 is MNHNS, CDR2 SASEGT. CDR3 DNA (partial): TGTGCCAGCAGTGCCCGGACAGGGGCCTACGAG. Its translation is CASSARTGAYE. The complete CDR3 sequence is CASSARTGAYEQYF.

As concerns this clone: The CDR3 goes on 3 residues after the read ends, and that part is filled in from the germline J gene. The genes are TRBV5-1 and TRBJ1-1, with a weak D call TRBD1 (6 bases). The length of the CDR3 is 14 residues. The V and J ends lost 4 bases and 1 base respectively, with 11 bases between them. CDR1 and CDR2 (germline): SGHRS, YFSETQ. Incomplete CDR3 DNA: TGCGCCAGCAGCCCACGGACAGCGAACACTGAA. Translation: CASSPRTANTE. In full, the CDR3 is CASSPRTANTEAFF. Supplemented by reference TRBV5-1 and TRBJ1-1, the full variable domain reads KAGVTQTPRYLIKTRGQQVTLSCSPISGHRSVSWYQQTPGQGLQFLFEYFSETQRNKGNFPGRFSGRQFSNSRSEMNVSTLELGDSALYLCASSPRTANTEAFFGQGTRLTVV.

Note on this clone: Coverage ceases 3 residues before the CDR3 finishes, and the germline J gene fills in the end. The rearrangement links TRBV7-8 to TRBJ2-2; 7 bases map to TRBD1. Germline lookup yields CDR1 SGHVS and CDR2 FQNEAQ. This CDR3 region has 16 residues. Unmatched junction bases numbered 6, after V lost 5 bases and J lost 0 bases. This CDR3 reads CASSQGTAPNTGELFF. The sequenced part of the CDR3 DNA is TGTGCCAGCAGCCAAGGGACAGCTCCGAACACCGGGGAG. The full variable domain, its missing parts supplied by reference TRBV7-8 and TRBJ2-2, is GAGVSQSPRYKVAKRGQDVALRCDPISGHVSLFWYQQALGQGPEFLTYFQNEAQLDKSGLPSDRFFAERPEGSVSTLKIQRTQQEDSAVYLCASSQGTAPNTGELFFGEGSRLTVL.

As for this clone: Sequencing ends 3 residues short of the CDR3 end; the germline J gene provides the rest. The V gene is TRBV19, the J gene TRBJ1-4; 7 nucleotides agree with TRBD1. V shed 10 bases and J 6 bases; nucleotides not matched to a gene: 11. Germline V gene lookup returns CDR1 LNHDA and CDR2 SQIVND (reference sequence). The CDR3 runs 14 residues. The CDR3 loop reads CATRHRGLDEKLFF. The sequenced part of the CDR3 DNA is TGTGCCACCAGACACAGGGGATTGGATGAAAAA. The full variable domain, its missing parts supplied by reference TRBV19 and TRBJ1-4, is DGGITQSPKYLFRKEGQNVTLSCEQNLNHDAMYWYRQDPGQGLRLIYYSQIVNDFQKGDIAEGYSVSREKKESFPLTVTSAQKNPTAFYLCATRHRGLDEKLFFGSGTQLSVL.

About this clone itself: The CDR3 end lies 3 residues beyond the end of the read and is filled in from the germline J gene. The V and J genes are TRBV9 and TRBJ2-5; 8 bases fit TRBD2. Trimming at V came to 0 bases and at J to 5 bases, leaving 3 bases not matched to a gene. This CDR3 comprises 14 residues. Per the germline V gene, CDR1 is SGDLS and CDR2 is YYNGEE. The CDR3 is CASSVAGGHETQYF. The part of the CDR3 DNA that was read is TGTGCCAGCAGCGTAGCGGGGGGGCATGAGACC.

In regard to this clone: The read gets to within 3 residues of the CDR3 end, and the germline J gene fills in the rest. The chain carries TRBV27 and TRBJ1-2; 9 nucleotides line up with TRBD1. Germline assignment: CDR1 MNHEY and CDR2 SMNVEV (reference sequence). V lost 1 base to trimming and J lost 5 bases; unmatched junction nucleotides: 5. This CDR3 is 15 amino acids long. CDR3 region: CASSLLATGGYGYTF. Partial CDR3 DNA: TGTGCCAGCAGTTTATTAGCGACAGGGGGGTATGGC.

Worth noting for this clone: Sequencing ends 3 residues short of the CDR3 end; the germline J gene provides the rest. This chain uses TRBV5-8 with TRBJ1-6; D perhaps matches TRBD1 (5 bases). The CDR3 runs to 15 residues. CDR1 is SGHTS and CDR2 is YDEGEE in the germline V gene. V lost 4 bases and J 6 bases, leaving 14 bases between the germline ends. The CDR3 spells CASSARSGANSPLHF. CDR3 DNA, as far as it was read: TGTGCCAGCAGCGCTAGAAGCGGGGCTAATTCACCC.

As concerns this clone: The missing CDR3 end, 3 residues past where the read stops, is filled in from the germline J gene. The chain joins TRBV2 to TRBJ1-3; D is unresolved. Between the trimmed V and J ends, which lost 7 bases and 0 bases, there was a span of 13 bases. The CDR3 covers 15 residues. Per germline, CDR1 SNHLY and CDR2 FYNNEI. This CDR3 reads CASTPNTGSGNTIYF. The part of the CDR3 DNA that was read is TGTGCCAGCACTCCGAATACGGGCTCTGGAAACACC.

In regard to this clone: The read ends 3 residues early relative to the CDR3; the germline J gene fills the gap. This sequence joins TRBV11-1 and TRBJ1-1, with 8 nucleotides matching TRBD1. The V and J ends lost 5 bases and 2 bases, in that order; junction bases with no gene match: 7. Germline CDR1 reads SGHAT; CDR2 reads FQDESV (reference sequence). This CDR3 comprises 15 residues. Incomplete CDR3 DNA: TGTGCCAGCAGCCCAGGAGGGACAGGCAACACTGAA. Residues: CASSPGGTGNTE. The full CDR3 reads CASSPGGTGNTEAFF.

In regard to this clone: The CDR3 goes on 3 residues after the read ends, and that part is filled in from the germline J gene. The genes are TRBV4-1 and TRBJ1-4, with unresolved D. CDR1 is MGHRA and CDR2 is YSYEKL in the germline V gene. The CDR3 contains 16 residues. CDR3 DNA (partial): TGCGCCAGCAGCCAAATCAGCCAGGTGAGAGGCTCACCA. Its translation: CASSQISQVRGSP. The whole CDR3 protein is CASSQISQVRGSPLFF.

The CDR3 loop is CASSRVSSNQPQHF. The CDR3 bases that were read are TGTGCCAGCAGTAGGGTCTCTAGCAATCAGCCC. V usage is TRBV2 and J usage is TRBJ1-5; no clear D gene. Read sequence stops 3 residues before the CDR3 end, and the germline J gene provides the missing end. The germline V and J ends were trimmed by 5 bases and 0 bases, with 8 bases remaining between them. The CDR3 runs 14 residues. The V gene's germline CDR1 is SNHLY and CDR2 FYNNEI.

Notes on this clone: The CDR3 is cut off 3 residues early in the read; its end comes from the germline J gene. The chain combines TRBV6-2 or TRBV6-3 with TRBJ2-6; the D gene could be TRBD1 or TRBD2 (5 bases each). V was cut by 8 bases and J by 0 bases, with 17 bases left in between. This CDR3 has 17 amino acids. The germline V gene has CDR1 MNHEY and CDR2 SVGEGT. The CDR3 protein is CASYLEGYGSGANVLTF. The CDR3 DNA, read in part, is TGTGCCAGCTACCTCGAGGGGTATGGCTCTGGGGCCAACGTC.

The covered CDR3 bases are TGCAGTGCTCAAGGGACAGTCCTGGGGACG. It codes for CSAQGTVLGT. The whole CDR3 is CSAQGTVLGTQYF. V usage is TRBV20-1 and J usage is TRBJ2-3; 7 bases map to TRBD1. The CDR3 is cut off 3 residues early in the read; its end comes from the germline J gene. The CDR3 contains 13 residues. Per the germline V gene, CDR1 is DFQATT and CDR2 is SNEGSKA (reference sequence).

Comments on this clone: The read gets to within 3 residues of the CDR3 end, and the germline J gene fills in the rest. V and J are TRBV5-1 and TRBJ2-2; 10 positions match TRBD1. Trimming at V came to 4 bases and at J to 8 bases, leaving 14 bases not matched to a gene. The CDR3 has 17 residues. The germline V gene has CDR1 SGHRS and CDR2 YFSETQ. CDR3 residues: CASSPTNPGQGTGELFF. Incomplete CDR3 DNA: TGCGCCAGCAGCCCGACTAACCCGGGACAGGGGACTGGGGAG.

The CDR3 sequence: CASHKWAGTQADTQYF. The part of the CDR3 DNA that was read is TGCGCCAGCCACAAGTGGGCTGGTACCCAGGCAGATACG. The genes are TRBV5-1 and TRBJ2-3; D remains ambiguous. The read stops 3 residues short of the end of the CDR3; the missing end is completed from the germline J gene. Trimming pared 7 bases from V and 4 bases from J, leaving 22 bases between. Germline assignment: CDR1 SGHRS and CDR2 YFSETQ. The CDR3 totals 16 residues.

Note on this clone: The sequence runs out 3 residues before the end of the CDR3; the remainder is reconstructed from the germline J gene. The genes are TRBV18 and TRBJ2-7; D is perhaps TRBD2 (5 bases). CDR1 and CDR2 (germline): KGHSH, LQKENI. The length of the CDR3 is 14 residues. V lost 2 bases to trimming and J lost 3 bases, with 11 bases between them. CDR3 DNA, as far as it was read: TGTGCCAGCTCACCAGCTAGCTCTGACTACGAG. This codes for CASSPASSDYE. The CDR3 in its entirety is CASSPASSDYEQYF.

On this clone: The read terminates 3 residues ahead of where the CDR3 ends, so the germline J gene completes it. The V gene is TRBV19, the J gene TRBJ1-2; unclear D gene. CDR3 length: 12 amino acids. Germline V gene data show CDR1 as LNHDA and CDR2 as SQIVND (reference sequence). V lost 9 bases to trimming and J lost 2 bases, with 10 bases between them. CDR3 loop: CASWATNYGYTF. The CDR3 DNA, read in part, is TGTGCCAGCTGGGCCACAAACTATGGC.

As for this clone: Coverage ceases 3 residues before the CDR3 finishes, and the germline J gene fills in the end. V usage is TRBV11-2 and J usage is TRBJ1-6; 7 positions agree with TRBD1. V lost 3 bases to trimming and J lost 4 bases; unmatched junction nucleotides: 3. CDR1 and CDR2 (germline): SGHAT, FQNNGV. The CDR3 consists of 15 residues. The CDR3 DNA, read in part, is TGTGCCAGCAGCTTCCAGGGACAGTATAATTCACCC. Its translation is CASSFQGQYNSP. From start to end, the CDR3 is CASSFQGQYNSPLHF.

As concerns this clone: From the germline J gene comes the end of the CDR3, since the read stops 3 residues before it. V gene TRBV28 combines with J gene TRBJ1-3; 9 nucleotides line up with TRBD1. The germline V gene encodes CDR1 MDHEN and CDR2 SYDVKM. The CDR3 is 12 amino acids. The sequenced part of the CDR3 DNA is TGTGCCAGCAGTTTATGGGGACAGGGT. Its translation: CASSLWGQG. The complete CDR3 reads CASSLWGQGIYF. Complete variable domain (other parts from reference TRBV28 and TRBJ1-3): DVKVTQSSRYLVKRTGEKVFLECVQDMDHENMFWYRQDPGLGLRLIYFSYDVKMKEKGDIPEGYSVSREKKERFSLILESASTNQTSMYLCASSLWGQGIYFGEGSWLTVV.

Turning to this clone: The read ends 3 residues early relative to the CDR3; the germline J gene fills the gap. This chain joins TRBV7-9 and TRBJ2-1, with TRBD2 identical over 8 bases. J gave up 0 bases and V 5 bases, and 3 bases lay outside the gene matches. This CDR3 has 15 residues. Germline assignment: CDR1 SEHNR and CDR2 FQNEAQ (reference sequence). The CDR3 here is CASSPSGSSYNEQFF. The covered CDR3 bases are TGTGCCAGCAGCCCCAGCGGGAGCTCCTACAATGAG.

Partial CDR3 DNA: TGTGCCAGCAGAACAGGACAGGGGCTCGACGAG. This translates into CASRTGQGLDE. In full, the CDR3 is CASRTGQGLDEQYF. The chain couples TRBV28 to TRBJ2-7; 9 nucleotides align to TRBD1. The read falls 3 residues short of the CDR3 end, and the missing part is taken from the germline J gene. V dropped 6 bases and J dropped 5; count of bases not matched to a gene: 8. Germline values: CDR1 MDHEN, CDR2 SYDVKM. The CDR3 loop spans 14 amino acids.

Notes on this clone: Read coverage stops 3 residues before the CDR3 terminus; the germline J gene supplies the remainder. V and J are TRBV5-1 and TRBJ1-1; D is perhaps TRBD1 (6 bases). The germline V and J ends were trimmed by 4 bases and 6 bases, with 22 bases remaining between them. The CDR3 is 16 residues long. Germline V gene data show CDR1 as SGHRS and CDR2 as YFSETQ. The DNA read from the CDR3 is TGCGCCAGCAGCACGGGGGGGCAGACCAGCGGCGCTGAA. Translating it yields CASSTGGQTSGAE. The full-length CDR3 reads as CASSTGGQTSGAEAFF.

A remark on this clone: The CDR3 end is not reached by the read, which stops 3 residues before it; the germline J gene fills it in. The V call is TRBV5-1, the J call TRBJ2-3, with D tentatively TRBD1 (6 bases). The CDR3 extends over 15 amino acids. Germline V gives CDR1 SGHRS, CDR2 YFSETQ. The CDR3: CASSLETGVQETQYF. CDR3 bases read: TGCGCCAGCAGCTTGGAGACAGGAGTCCAAGAGACG.

Note on this clone: The CDR3 end falls 3 residues outside the read, so it is completed with the germline J gene. The V gene is TRBV18, the J gene TRBJ1-3; D is perhaps TRBD1 (5 bases). The CDR3 has 15 residues. The V gene lost 2 bases and the J gene lost 0 bases, with 8 bases spanning the gap. CDR1 and CDR2 from the germline V gene are KGHSH and LQKENI. CDR3 bases read: TGTGCCAGCTCACCAGGGGGGATCTCTGGAAACACC. It codes for CASSPGGISGNT. The full CDR3 is CASSPGGISGNTIYF.

As concerns this clone: The read terminates 3 residues before the CDR3 end, so the remaining end is supplied by the germline J gene. The chain uses TRBV4-1 and TRBJ1-4; D perhaps matches TRBD1 (6 bases). The CDR3 is 15 residues long. The germline V and J ends were trimmed by 5 bases and 8 bases, with 18 bases remaining between them. Germline-derived CDR1 and CDR2 are MGHRA and YSYEKL. CDR3 DNA, as far as it was read: TGCGCCAGCAGCTTAGGCCGGGACAATGGAGAAAAA. Protein product: CASSLGRDNGEK. The full CDR3 protein reads CASSLGRDNGEKLFF.

On this clone itself: Sequencing ends 3 residues short of the CDR3 end; the germline J gene provides the rest. V gene TRBV6-2 or TRBV6-3 combines with J gene TRBJ2-2; weak D call: TRBD1 (6 bases). CDR1 and CDR2 (germline): MNHEY, SVGEGT. This CDR3 has 16 amino acids. The DNA read from the CDR3 is TGTGCCAGCAGGGGAACAGGGTTCTCTGGGGCCAACGTG. Translated, it gives CASRGTGFSGANV. The entire CDR3 protein reads CASRGTGFSGANVLFF.

Concerning this clone itself: The CDR3 end falls 3 residues outside the read, so it is completed with the germline J gene. The rearrangement uses TRBV20-1 and TRBJ2-1; 12 nucleotides agree with TRBD2. The germline V gene encodes CDR1 DFQATT and CDR2 SNEGSKA (reference sequence). V lost 4 bases to trimming and J lost 4 bases; unmatched junction nucleotides: 5. The CDR3 consists of 15 residues. CDR3 DNA (partial): TGCAGTGCTATCCCCCTAGCGGGGGGGTACAATGAG. Amino acids: CSAIPLAGGYNE. In full, the CDR3 reads CSAIPLAGGYNEQFF.